A selection of T cell receptor beta chains follows, all from one sample in a study of blood T cell repertoires in COVID-19. Sequencing was performed with immunoSEQ multiplex PCR; in TCRdb, only in-frame clones are kept and a portion is missing. The data show some 200,000 clones, around four fifths seen once. Sequences were obtained from peripheral blood. These TCRs come from a woman aged 60-75 years who had recovered from COVID-19. CDR3s include the opening cysteine and the closing phenylalanine or tryptophan. The D gene is left open where the match is weak. A row's size may be missing; if present it is once, few, many or a size class.

clone_size | d_call | j_call | v_call | cdr3_nt | cdr3_aa
- | - | TRBJ2-7 | TRBV7-9 | TGTGCCAGCAGCGCACCGGGAAGTCATACCTACGAGCAGTACTTC | CASSAPGSHTYEQYF
few | TRBD1 | TRBJ1-2 | TRBV6-5 | TGTGCCAGCAGCCGGGACAGTGTTTATGGCTACACCTTC | CASSRDSVYGYTF
- | - | TRBJ1-2 | TRBV21-1 | TGTGCCAGCAGCATTCGGAGTCCCTTAAACTATGGCTACACCTTC | CASSIRSPLNYGYTF
- | TRBD1 | TRBJ1-2 | TRBV6-5 | TGTGCCAGCAGCCTTGTGACAGGGGCTGGCTACACCTTC | CASSLVTGAGYTF
- | - | TRBJ1-6 | TRBV18 | TGTGCCAGCTCACCCCGGAGGGACGGAACATATAATTCACCCCTCCACTTT | CASSPRRDGTYNSPLHF
- | TRBD2 | TRBJ2-3 | TRBV9 | TGTGCCAGCACAAGAGCGGGGGGCGGCACAGATACGCAGTATTTT | CASTRAGGGTDTQYF
many | TRBD1 | TRBJ2-5 | TRBV7-7 | TGTGCTAGCAGCTTAGATGACAGGGGTGAGACCCAGTACTTC | CASSLDDRGETQYF
- | - | TRBJ2-7 | TRBV12-3/TRBV12-4 | TGTGCCAGCAGTTATCAGGGCCACGAGCAGTACTTC | CASSYQGHEQYF
- | - | TRBJ1-1 | TRBV21-1 | TGTGCCAGCAGCAAAGGTGCGGGGGTTGGGATGAACACTGAAGCTTTCTTT | CASSKGAGVGMNTEAFF
- | TRBD2 | TRBJ2-3 | TRBV20-1 | TGCAGTGCTAGTTCGAGGGGACTAGCGGGGGGCCGAACCGAACATTTCACAGATACGCAGTATTTT | CSASSRGLAGGRTEHFTDTQYF
- | - | TRBJ2-7 | TRBV19 | TGTGCCAGTAGTATCTCAGGGCTTACTGGAACCTACTACGAGCAGTACTTC | CASSISGLTGTYYEQYF
- | - | TRBJ2-5 | TRBV7-9 | TGTGCCAGCAGCTTAGGCTCGCACAGCCCCCAAGAGACCCAGTACTTC | CASSLGSHSPQETQYF
- | - | TRBJ2-7 | TRBV19 | TGTGCCAGTAGTTTGGAGGCTCGGGCCTTTTTCGTTGAGCAGTACTTC | CASSLEARAFFVEQYF
few | TRBD1 | TRBJ1-5 | TRBV27 | TGTGCCAGCAGCCCATGGGACAGGGTTGGTCAGCCCCAGCATTTT | CASSPWDRVGQPQHF
- | - | TRBJ1-2 | TRBV25-1 | TGTGCCAGCAGTAGGGACTTCGGTTATGGCTACACCTTC | CASSRDFGYGYTF
few | - | TRBJ2-1 | TRBV5-1 | TGCGCCAGCAGCTTTAATTACAATGAGCAGTTCTTC | CASSFNYNEQFF
- | - | TRBJ2-7 | TRBV9 | TGTGCCAGCAGCGCCACCGGGACACCCCCGGAGGAGCAGTACTTC | CASSATGTPPEEQYF
- | - | TRBJ2-2 | TRBV6-5 | TGTGCCAGCAGTTACGGAAGGGTGGGAGACACCGGGGAGCTGTTTTTT | CASSYGRVGDTGELFF
- | - | TRBJ1-2 | TRBV19 | TGTGCCAGTAGTTTCTCCGGGATTCTTTATGGCTACACCTTC | CASSFSGILYGYTF
- | - | TRBJ1-2 | TRBV7-3 | TGTGCCAGCAGCTTGGGATACAGGAATGGCTACACCTTC | CASSLGYRNGYTF
- | - | TRBJ1-1 | TRBV2 | TGTGCCAGCAGTGAAGTAACGGGGAACACTGAAGCTTTCTTT | CASSEVTGNTEAFF
- | - | TRBJ1-3 | TRBV7-9 | TGTGCCAGCAGCTCACAACACAGAAACACCATATATTTT | CASSSQHRNTIYF
- | TRBD1 | TRBJ2-7 | TRBV5-1 | TGCGCCAGCAGCTCGGGACAGGGGGCGCGGAGTGTCTACGAGCAGTACTTC | CASSSGQGARSVYEQYF
- | - | TRBJ2-7 | TRBV9 | TGTGCCAGCAGCGTAGGTCGGGGGAACTACGAGCAGTACTTC | CASSVGRGNYEQYF
- | TRBD1 | TRBJ1-1 | TRBV7-9 | TGTGCCAGCAGTTTGGGTTGGGGGGACAGAGAAGCTTTCTTT | CASSLGWGDREAFF
- | - | TRBJ2-3 | TRBV7-3 | TGTGCCAGCAGCCCGACCAGGGTTTCAGATACGCAGTATTTT | CASSPTRVSDTQYF
- | - | TRBJ1-6 | TRBV14 | TGTGCCAGCAGCCAAGACCGGCCAGGCTATAATTCACCCCTCCACTTT | CASSQDRPGYNSPLHF
- | - | TRBJ1-4 | TRBV7-8 | TGTGCCAGCAGCTCCGGCGCGGGCGACGAAAAACTGTTTTTT | CASSSGAGDEKLFF
- | - | TRBJ1-2 | TRBV20-1 | TGCAGTGCTAGAGACGGGAATGGCTACACCTTC | CSARDGNGYTF
- | - | TRBJ2-3 | TRBV7-2 | TGTGCCAGCAGCTTACAGCGATCCACAGATACGCAGTATTTT | CASSLQRSTDTQYF
- | TRBD1 | TRBJ1-1 | TRBV12-5 | TGTGCTAGTGGTCAGGGGGCTGTTGAAGCTTTCTTT | CASGQGAVEAFF
once | TRBD1 | TRBJ1-3 | TRBV25-1 | TGTGCCAGCAGTGATCCACAGGGGTCAGGAAACACCATATATTTT | CASSDPQGSGNTIYF
- | - | TRBJ2-2 | TRBV10-3 | TGTGCCATTCGTCAGGGTGGGAGGACCGGGGAGCTGTTTTTT | CAIRQGGRTGELFF
- | - | TRBJ2-7 | TRBV21-1 | TGTGCCAGCAGCAAAGATGGTCAGCGGGGGGATAGCTACGAGCAGTACTTC | CASSKDGQRGDSYEQYF
once | - | TRBJ2-5 | TRBV6-2/TRBV6-3 | TGTGCCAGCAGTTACCGGGGAGGAGTCGGGGAGACCCAGTACTTC | CASSYRGGVGETQYF
- | - | TRBJ2-5 | TRBV7-8 | TGTGCCAGCAGCCCCAGGGCGATCGGGGAGACCCAGTACTTC | CASSPRAIGETQYF
- | - | TRBJ1-5 | TRBV2 | TGTGCCAGCAGTATCGGACAGAGCAATCAGCCCCAGCATTTT | CASSIGQSNQPQHF
once | TRBD1 | TRBJ2-7 | TRBV10-1 | TGCGCCAGCAGCGATACCGGGACAGGTCTCTACGAGCAGTACTTC | CASSDTGTGLYEQYF
- | TRBD1 | TRBJ1-3 | TRBV2 | TGTGCCAGCAGGAGGCCGGGACAGGGTCGAAACACCATATATTTT | CASRRPGQGRNTIYF
once | TRBD1 | TRBJ2-1 | TRBV4-1 | TGCGCCAGCAGCCGCGTTGGGACAGGGCACAATGAGCAGTTCTTC | CASSRVGTGHNEQFF
- | - | TRBJ1-3 | TRBV18 | TGTGCCAGCTCACCCCTGGACAGCTCTGGAAACACCATATATTTT | CASSPLDSSGNTIYF
- | - | TRBJ2-6 | TRBV7-2 | TGTGCCAGCAGCTTAACAGGATCGGGGGCCAACGTCCTGACTTTC | CASSLTGSGANVLTF
- | TRBD1 | TRBJ1-2 | TRBV19 | TGTGCCAGTAGTGCTGTAGGACAGGGCGGTCAGTATGGCTACACCTTC | CASSAVGQGGQYGYTF
- | - | TRBJ2-1 | TRBV9 | TGTGCCAGCAGCGTAGTTTGGGGGACTGACAATGAGCAGTTCTTC | CASSVVWGTDNEQFF
once | - | TRBJ2-3 | TRBV7-2 | TGTGCCAGCAGCTTAGAGGCAGGTCGGTCAGATACGCAGTATTTT | CASSLEAGRSDTQYF
- | TRBD1 | TRBJ2-5 | TRBV4-3 | TGCGCCAGCAGCCAAGGGACAGGGGTAATCCAAGAGACCCAGTACTTC | CASSQGTGVIQETQYF
once | - | TRBJ1-1 | TRBV20-1 | TGCAGTGCTAGTTCAGGGGCGTTAAACACTGAAGCTTTCTTT | CSASSGALNTEAFF
- | TRBD1 | TRBJ2-3 | TRBV11-2 | TGTGCCAGCAGCTCCTACCCCCTCGACAGGGAAGAGGAAGATACGCAGTATTTT | CASSSYPLDREEEDTQYF
- | - | TRBJ1-1 | TRBV5-1 | TGCGCCAGCAGCTTCCGGGAATTGAACACTGAAGCTTTCTTT | CASSFRELNTEAFF
- | - | TRBJ1-1 | TRBV5-1 | TGCGCCAGCAGCGCAACAGTGTCGAACACTGAAGCTTTCTTT | CASSATVSNTEAFF
few | - | TRBJ1-1 | TRBV12-3/TRBV12-4 | TGTGCCAGCAGTTTGATGGCGAACACTGAAGCTTTCTTT | CASSLMANTEAFF
few | - | TRBJ2-5 | TRBV2 | TGTGCCAGCAGCGGCTTGGGGAGGGAGACCCAGTACTTC | CASSGLGRETQYF
- | TRBD2 | TRBJ2-7 | TRBV4-1 | TGCGCCAGCAGCCAAGAGACTAGCGGGGGTCGGGAGCAGTACTTC | CASSQETSGGREQYF
- | - | TRBJ2-7 | TRBV12-3/TRBV12-4 | TGTGCCAGCAGCCCGGGACTCCCCAACGAGCAGTACTTC | CASSPGLPNEQYF
- | - | TRBJ2-3 | TRBV5-4 | TGTGCCAGCAGCTTGGCCCGAGCGGTAGGAGCAGATACGCAGTATTTT | CASSLARAVGADTQYF
- | - | TRBJ2-3 | TRBV6-2/TRBV6-3 | TGTGCCAGCAGCAACTCCTTCGATACGCAGTATTTT | CASSNSFDTQYF
- | - | TRBJ2-1 | TRBV9 | TGTGCCAGCAGCGTAGGAGGAGGTTACAATGAGCAGTTCTTC | CASSVGGGYNEQFF
- | - | TRBJ1-1 | TRBV7-9 | TGTGCCAGCAGCTTACCTCCAGGGGAGCCTGAAGCTTTCTTT | CASSLPPGEPEAFF
few | TRBD2 | TRBJ2-5 | TRBV5-6 | TGTGCCAGCAGCGGACTAGCTGGTTCCCAAGAGACCCAGTACTTC | CASSGLAGSQETQYF
few | - | TRBJ2-2 | TRBV5-4 | TGTGCCGGGGGACTTGACGTTAACACCGGGGAGCTGTTTTTT | CAGGLDVNTGELFF